This T cell receptor beta chain was recorded in a study of OX40 agonist ivuxolimab in advanced cancers. Overall study: The patients received ivuxolimab by intravenous route every 2 weeks at 0.01 to 10 mg/kg.

This CDR3 is 12 amino acids long. Germline V gene data show CDR1 as SGDLS and CDR2 as YYNGEE. V lost 4 bases and J lost 3, with 7 bases in between. Measured with immunoSEQ multiplex PCR; TCRdb has only the in-frame clones, and not every one. The repertoire has 65,000 to 85,000 clones, roughly 84% of them found once; the top ten carry under 7%. This chain uses TRBV9 with TRBJ1-1; tentative D call: TRBD1 (5 bases). Sequenced material: CD4+ or CD8+ T cells sorted from blood, taken in a trial of the OX40 agonist ivuxolimab. This clonotype originated in an adult with an advanced solid tumor such as melanoma, head and neck, liver or kidney cancer. The CDR3 DNA reads as TGTGCCAGCAGCAGGGGTTACACTGAAGCTTTCTTT. As protein: CASSRGYTEAFF.